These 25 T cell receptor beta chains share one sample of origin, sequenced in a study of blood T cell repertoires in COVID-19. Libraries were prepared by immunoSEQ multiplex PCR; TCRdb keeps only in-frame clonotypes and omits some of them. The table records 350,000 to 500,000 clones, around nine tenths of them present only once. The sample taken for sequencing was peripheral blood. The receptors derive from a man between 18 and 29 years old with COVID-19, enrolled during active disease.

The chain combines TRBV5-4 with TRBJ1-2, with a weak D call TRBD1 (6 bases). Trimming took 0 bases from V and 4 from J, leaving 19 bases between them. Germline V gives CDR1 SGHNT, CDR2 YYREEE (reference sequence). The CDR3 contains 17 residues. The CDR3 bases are TGTGCCAGCAGCTTGGAAAATGGGGGTCAGGGGCTCTATGGCTACACCTTC. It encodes CASSLENGGQGLYGYTF.

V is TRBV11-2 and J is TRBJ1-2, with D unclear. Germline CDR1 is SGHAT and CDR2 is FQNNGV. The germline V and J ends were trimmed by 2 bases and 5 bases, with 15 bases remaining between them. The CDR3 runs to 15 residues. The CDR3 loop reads CASSLTRSFGYGYTF. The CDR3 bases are TGTGCCAGCAGCTTAACACGTTCGTTCGGGTATGGCTACACCTTC. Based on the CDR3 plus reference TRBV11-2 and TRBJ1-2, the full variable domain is EAGVAQSPRYKIIEKRQSVAFWCNPISGHATLYWYQQILGQGPKLLIQFQNNGVVDDSQLPKDRFSAERLKGVDSTLKIQPAKLEDSAVYLCASSLTRSFGYGYTFGSGTRLTVV.

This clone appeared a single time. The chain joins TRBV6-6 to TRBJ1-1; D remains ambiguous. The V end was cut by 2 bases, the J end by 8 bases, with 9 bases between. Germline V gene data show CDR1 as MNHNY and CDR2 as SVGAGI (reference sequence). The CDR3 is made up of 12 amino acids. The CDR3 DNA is TGTGCCAGCAGTTACCTGGCCCAGGAAGCTTTCTTT. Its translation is CASSYLAQEAFF.

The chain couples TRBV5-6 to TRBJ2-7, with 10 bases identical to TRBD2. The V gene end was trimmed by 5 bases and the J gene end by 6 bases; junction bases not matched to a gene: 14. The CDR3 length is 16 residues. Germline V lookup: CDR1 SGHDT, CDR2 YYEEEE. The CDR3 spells CASRALLAGVTGEQYF. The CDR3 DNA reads TGTGCCAGCAGGGCTCTCCTAGCGGGAGTTACAGGCGAGCAGTACTTC.

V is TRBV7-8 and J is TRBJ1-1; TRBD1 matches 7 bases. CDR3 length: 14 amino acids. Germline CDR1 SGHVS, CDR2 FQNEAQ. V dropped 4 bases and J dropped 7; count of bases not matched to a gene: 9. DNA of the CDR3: TGTGCCAGCAGCTCCTTAAGACAGGGCCGTGAAGCTTTCTTT. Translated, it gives CASSSLRQGREAFF.

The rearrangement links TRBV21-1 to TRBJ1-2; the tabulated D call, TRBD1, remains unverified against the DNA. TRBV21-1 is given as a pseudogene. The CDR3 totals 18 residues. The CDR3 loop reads CARGSKDVITDRGPGYTF. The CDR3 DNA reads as TGTGCCAGGGGCAGTAAAGACGTCATAACGGACAGGGGACCCGGCTACACCTTC.

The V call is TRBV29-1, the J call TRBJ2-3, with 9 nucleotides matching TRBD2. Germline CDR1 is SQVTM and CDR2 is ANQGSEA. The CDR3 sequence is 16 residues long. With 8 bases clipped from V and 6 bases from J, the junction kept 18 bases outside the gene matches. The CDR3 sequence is CSTRLGAGGPIDTQYF. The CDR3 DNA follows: TGCAGCACCCGGTTAGGGGCGGGAGGGCCGATCGATACGCAGTATTTT.

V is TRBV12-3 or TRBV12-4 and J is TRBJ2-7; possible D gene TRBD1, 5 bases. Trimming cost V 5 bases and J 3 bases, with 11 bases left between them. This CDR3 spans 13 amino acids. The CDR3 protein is CASSRQIYYEQYF. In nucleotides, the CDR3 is TGTGCCAGCAGTAGACAGATTTACTACGAGCAGTACTTC.

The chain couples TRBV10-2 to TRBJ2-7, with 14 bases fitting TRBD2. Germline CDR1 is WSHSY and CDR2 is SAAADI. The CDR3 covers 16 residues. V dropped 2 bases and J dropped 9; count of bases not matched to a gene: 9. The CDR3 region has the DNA TGCGCCAGCAGTGAGAGGGCGGGACTAGCGGGAGAGGGGCAGTACTTC. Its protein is CASSERAGLAGEGQYF.

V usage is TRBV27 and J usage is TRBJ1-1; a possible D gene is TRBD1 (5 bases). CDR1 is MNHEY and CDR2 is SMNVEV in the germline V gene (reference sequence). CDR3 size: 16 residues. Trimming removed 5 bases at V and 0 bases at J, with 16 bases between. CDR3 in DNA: TGTGCCAGCAGTCCATTCGCGGGACGGGTGAACACTGAAGCTTTCTTT. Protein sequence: CASSPFAGRVNTEAFF.

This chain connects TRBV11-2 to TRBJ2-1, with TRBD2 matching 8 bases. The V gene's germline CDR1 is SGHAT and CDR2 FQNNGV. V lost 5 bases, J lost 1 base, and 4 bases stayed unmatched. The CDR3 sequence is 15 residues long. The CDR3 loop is CASSPRLASYNEQFF. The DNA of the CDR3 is TGTGCCAGCAGCCCCAGACTAGCGTCCTACAATGAGCAGTTCTTC.

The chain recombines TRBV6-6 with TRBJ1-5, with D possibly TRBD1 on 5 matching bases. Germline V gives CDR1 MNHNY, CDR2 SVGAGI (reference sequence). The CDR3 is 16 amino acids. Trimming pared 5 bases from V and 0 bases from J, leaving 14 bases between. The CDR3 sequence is CASSTRGTYSNQPQHF. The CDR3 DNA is TGTGCCAGCAGTACACGGGGGACTTATAGCAATCAGCCCCAGCATTTT.

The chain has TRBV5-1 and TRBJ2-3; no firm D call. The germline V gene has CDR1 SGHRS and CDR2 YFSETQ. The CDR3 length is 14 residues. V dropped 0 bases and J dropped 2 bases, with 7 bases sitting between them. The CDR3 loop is CASSLAVITDTQYF. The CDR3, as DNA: TGCGCCAGCAGCTTGGCTGTAATCACAGATACGCAGTATTTT.

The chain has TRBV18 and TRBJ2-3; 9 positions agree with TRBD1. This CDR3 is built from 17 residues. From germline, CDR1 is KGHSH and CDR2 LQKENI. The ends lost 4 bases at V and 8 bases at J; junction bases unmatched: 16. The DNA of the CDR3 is TGTGCCAGCTCACTATCTTCGGACAGGGGTCGGAGGTCTACGCAGTATTTT. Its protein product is CASSLSSDRGRRSTQYF.

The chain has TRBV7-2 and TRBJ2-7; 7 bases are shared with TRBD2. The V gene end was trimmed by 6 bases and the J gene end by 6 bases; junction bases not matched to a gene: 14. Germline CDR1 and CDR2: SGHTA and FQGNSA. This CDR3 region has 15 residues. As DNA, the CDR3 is TGTGCCAGCAGTCCAGATTCGACTAGCTTTAGCGAGCAGTACTTC. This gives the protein CASSPDSTSFSEQYF.

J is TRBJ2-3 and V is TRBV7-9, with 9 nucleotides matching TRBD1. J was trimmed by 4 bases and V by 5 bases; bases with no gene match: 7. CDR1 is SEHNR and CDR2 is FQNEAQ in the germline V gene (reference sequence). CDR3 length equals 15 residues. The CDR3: CASSRVTGGADTQYF. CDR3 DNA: TGTGCCAGCAGCCGTGTTACAGGGGGCGCAGATACGCAGTATTTT.

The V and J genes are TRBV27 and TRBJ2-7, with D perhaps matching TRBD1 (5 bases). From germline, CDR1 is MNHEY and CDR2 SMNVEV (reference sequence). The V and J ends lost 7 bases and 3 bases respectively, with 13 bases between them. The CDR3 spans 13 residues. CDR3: CASTRQGNYEQYF. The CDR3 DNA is TGTGCCAGCACGAGGCAGGGAAACTACGAGCAGTACTTC.

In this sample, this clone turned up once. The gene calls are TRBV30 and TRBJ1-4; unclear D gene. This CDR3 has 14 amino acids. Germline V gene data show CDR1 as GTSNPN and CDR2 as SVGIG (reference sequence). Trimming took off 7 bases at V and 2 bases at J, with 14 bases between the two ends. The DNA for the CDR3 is TGTGCCTCCCCTAGCGGAAACACTAATGAAAAACTGTTTTTT. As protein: CASPSGNTNEKLFF.

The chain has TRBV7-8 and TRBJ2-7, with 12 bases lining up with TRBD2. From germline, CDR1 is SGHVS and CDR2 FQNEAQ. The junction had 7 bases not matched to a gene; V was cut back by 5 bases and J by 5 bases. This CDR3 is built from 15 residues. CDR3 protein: CASSALAGGPNEQYF. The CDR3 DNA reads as TGTGCCAGCAGCGCTCTAGCGGGAGGGCCTAACGAGCAGTACTTC.

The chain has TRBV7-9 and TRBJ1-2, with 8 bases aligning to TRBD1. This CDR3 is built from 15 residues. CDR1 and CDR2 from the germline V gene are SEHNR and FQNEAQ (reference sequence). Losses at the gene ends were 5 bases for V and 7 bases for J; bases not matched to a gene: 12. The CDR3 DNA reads TGTGCCAGCAGCAACGGAGCGACAGGGGTTTCTGGCTACACCTTC. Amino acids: CASSNGATGVSGYTF.

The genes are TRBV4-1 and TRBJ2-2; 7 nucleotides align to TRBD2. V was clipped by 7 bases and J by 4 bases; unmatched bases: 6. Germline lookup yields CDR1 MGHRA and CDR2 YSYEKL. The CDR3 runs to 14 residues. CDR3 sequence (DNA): TGCGCCAGCACCTCGTCGGGGGGCACCGGGGAGCTGTTTTTT. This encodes CASTSSGGTGELFF.

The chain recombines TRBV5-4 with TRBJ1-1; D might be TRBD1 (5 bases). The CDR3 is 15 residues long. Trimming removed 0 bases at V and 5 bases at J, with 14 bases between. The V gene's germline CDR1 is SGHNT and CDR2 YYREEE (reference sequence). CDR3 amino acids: CASSLVAGQRTEAFF. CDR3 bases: TGTGCCAGCAGCTTGGTAGCGGGGCAGAGAACTGAAGCTTTCTTT.

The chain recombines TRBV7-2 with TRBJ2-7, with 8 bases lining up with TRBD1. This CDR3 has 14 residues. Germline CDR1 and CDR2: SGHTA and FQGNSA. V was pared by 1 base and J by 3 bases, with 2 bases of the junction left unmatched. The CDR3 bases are TGTGCCAGCAGCTTAGACAGGGGGGTCTACGAGCAGTACTTC. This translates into CASSLDRGVYEQYF.

The DNA for the CDR3 is TGTGCCAGCAGCGTGCGGGACCAAACCTACAATGAGCAGTTCTTC. It specifies CASSVRDQTYNEQFF. The chain joins TRBV9 to TRBJ2-1, with D perhaps TRBD2 (6 bases). V was cut by 2 bases and J by 2 bases, with 11 bases left in between. Germline-derived CDR1 and CDR2 are SGDLS and YYNGEE. This CDR3 spans 15 amino acids. Complete variable domain (other parts from reference TRBV9 and TRBJ2-1): DSGVTQTPKHLITATGQRVTLRCSPRSGDLSVYWYQQSLDQGLQFLIQYYNGEERAKGNILERFSAQQFPDLHSELNLSSLELGDSALYFCASSVRDQTYNEQFFGPGTRLTVL.

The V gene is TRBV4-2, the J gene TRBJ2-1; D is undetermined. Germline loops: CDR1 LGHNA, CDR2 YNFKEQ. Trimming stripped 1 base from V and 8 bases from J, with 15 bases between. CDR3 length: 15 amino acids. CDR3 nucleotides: TGTGCCAGCAGCCAAGTTAGTGGGCCTGCTTATGAGCAGTTCTTC. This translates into CASSQVSGPAYEQFF.